These 5 T cell receptor beta chains came from one sample sequenced in a study of blood T cell repertoires in COVID-19. This table comes from immunoSEQ multiplex PCR, and its TCRdb copy is limited to in-frame clones, with some not included. The sample includes about 80,000 clones, approximately 82% of them seen just once. The sequencing input was peripheral blood. These receptors were collected from a human donor in a cohort sampled during active COVID-19.

This sequence joins TRBV5-4 and TRBJ2-3, with TRBD1 matching over 8 bases. The trim removed 4 bases at V and 0 bases at J, leaving 7 bases unmatched. Germline CDR1 SGHNT, CDR2 YYREEE (reference sequence). This CDR3 has 16 amino acids. In DNA form, the CDR3 reads TGTGCCAGCAGCGTGGCGGACAGGGTTAGCACAGATACGCAGTATTTT. Its translation: CASSVADRVSTDTQYF. The whole variable domain, filled in from reference TRBV5-4 and TRBJ2-3, reads ETGVTQSPTHLIKTRGQQVTLRCSSQSGHNTVSWYQQALGQGPQFIFQYYREEENGRGNFPPRFSGLQFPNYSSELNVNALELDDSALYLCASSVADRVSTDTQYFGPGTRLTVL.

This sequence joins TRBV25-1 and TRBJ2-4; the match to TRBD1 covers 7 bases. V lost 2 bases to trimming and J lost 7 bases; unmatched junction nucleotides: 8. From germline, CDR1 is MGHDK and CDR2 SYGVNS. The CDR3 is 15 residues long. CDR3 sequence: CASSEEGARVNIQYF. The CDR3 nucleotides read TGTGCCAGCAGTGAAGAGGGGGCGCGGGTGAACATTCAGTACTTC.

This clone was observed once. This CDR3 is also generated by other DNA sequences in the sample. This chain uses TRBV28 with TRBJ1-2; tentatively, D is TRBD1 (5 bases). The CDR3 runs 12 residues. The ends were cut back, 5 bases at V and 4 bases at J, with 8 bases in the middle. CDR1 and CDR2 (germline): MDHEN, SYDVKM. The CDR3 is CASSPGGYGYTF. CDR3 bases: TGTGCCAGCAGTCCGGGGGGCTATGGCTACACCTTC.

This chain joins TRBV6-5 and TRBJ1-5, with D possibly matching TRBD1 (5 bases). The V gene's germline CDR1 is MNHEY and CDR2 SVGAGI. Trimming stripped 11 bases from V and 5 bases from J, with 22 bases between. This CDR3 has 15 residues. The CDR3 DNA is TGTGCCGCTTATGCGGGACGGATAAAAGATCAGCCCCAGCATTTT. Its translation is CAAYAGRIKDQPQHF.

The J gene is TRBJ2-3, the V gene TRBV6-5; no definite D call. Germline V gene data show CDR1 as MNHEY and CDR2 as SVGAGI. This CDR3 is built from 12 residues. V gave up 7 bases and J gave up 4 bases, with 9 bases separating them. This CDR3 reads CASTLPPDTQYF. The CDR3, as DNA: TGTGCCAGCACCCTCCCCCCAGATACGCAGTATTTT.